The clone carrying this T cell receptor (beta chain) was found many times. Its target is unknown. As processed by the authors: The distant-metastasis classifier for papillary thyroid cancer was built from CDR3 differences across clinicopathological groups. With MiXCR, TCRdb reprocessed the PCR reads. TCRdb's processing, not the study's, gives the V and J calls here. The table includes roughly 98,000 clones, 14% to 15% detected once. This entry comes from a study of metastatic and nonmetastatic thyroid tumors. As for the study in general: Both malignant and benign thyroid patients supplied peripheral blood and tumor or nodule tissue samples, across which the repertoires of these patients were then compared.

Study-wide results and limits: Malignant thyroid tumors reportedly exceeded benign nodules significantly in TCR beta diversity, with the difference appearing in blood and tumor.

V lost 3 bases, J lost 1 base, and 16 bases lay in between. Germline V gene data show CDR1 as ENHRY and CDR2 as SYGVKD. This CDR3 has 17 residues. Prior to thyroid surgery, none of the patients had received any treatment. The specimen sequenced was blood. The receptor was isolated from a female donor with papillary thyroid cancer or a benign thyroid nodule (not recorded which). Some clones in this sample may be carry-over from other donors' samples. This chain joins TRBV10-3 and TRBJ2-4; D possibly corresponds to TRBD1 (5 bases). The DNA of the CDR3 is TGTGCCATCAGTGATTCCCAGGGTAAAGGGGCCAAAAACATTCAGTACTTC. Its translation is CAISDSQGKGAKNIQYF.